This TCR beta chain was sequenced during a study of T cell repertoires in cytomegalovirus infection. Germline V lookup: CDR1 MNHEY, CDR2 SVGAGI. The CDR3 totals 14 residues. In TCRdb, the reads were re-called with MiXCR into one record per CDR3 protein. This sample has about 190,000 distinct CDR3 sequences, with roughly 9.8% found just once. In this sample, this clonotype turned up a few times. The antigen is unknown. A read error may produce the germline difference seen at one junction end. The study, taken as a whole, reports: The cumulative frequency of public TCR beta families identified carriers of CMV plus the relevant HLA.

The chain has TRBV6-5 and TRBJ1-2; no firm D call. This TCR came from a human donor in good health (CMV status not recorded). Some clones in this sample may be carry-over from other donors' samples. Sample: PBMCs. The CDR3 sequence is CASSSLYSEGQDAF. CDR3 in DNA: TGTGCCAGCAGTTCATTATACAGCGAGGGCCAGGATGCCTTC.